This record concerns one TCR beta chain sequence. This clonotype has more than one count but fewer than ten. The antigen it binds to is not known. One base away there is no much larger clone; base qualities are not given. Libraries were made using RT-PCR. Sequencer: NextSeq 550. The raw public data were reprocessed by TCRdb itself: fastp quality trimming at Q25, MiXCR clonotype calling, in-frame beta chains only. Rows with one shared CDR3 protein collapse into an entry with the most common genes and DNA. A total of about a million distinct CDR3 sequences appear in this sample, about a sixth of them only once. The ten top clones hold around 6% of the sample. This specimen comes from a study of patients and donors after allogeneic stem cell transplantation (dated by TCRdb to the early 2020s). From cysteine to phenylalanine, the CDR3 is 14 amino acids long. Only the CDR3 DNA is retained, 42 bases long and in frame from the first base. V drops 4 bases and J drops 5 bases, leaving 15 bases in between.

This chain joins TRBV12-3 or TRBV12-4 to TRBJ2-7; there is no confident call for the D gene. Sample: blood, either unsorted or a sorted T cell fraction (not recorded which). The clonotype originates from a human donor who was either an allogeneic HSCT recipient or a stem cell or donor lymphocyte infusion donor (not recorded which). It is not recorded whose cells these are; they may come from a transplant donor. The DNA sequence is as follows: TGTGCCAGCAGTTCACCGGGTGGTAATAACGAGCAGTACTTC. Its amino acids are CASSSPGGNNEQYF.